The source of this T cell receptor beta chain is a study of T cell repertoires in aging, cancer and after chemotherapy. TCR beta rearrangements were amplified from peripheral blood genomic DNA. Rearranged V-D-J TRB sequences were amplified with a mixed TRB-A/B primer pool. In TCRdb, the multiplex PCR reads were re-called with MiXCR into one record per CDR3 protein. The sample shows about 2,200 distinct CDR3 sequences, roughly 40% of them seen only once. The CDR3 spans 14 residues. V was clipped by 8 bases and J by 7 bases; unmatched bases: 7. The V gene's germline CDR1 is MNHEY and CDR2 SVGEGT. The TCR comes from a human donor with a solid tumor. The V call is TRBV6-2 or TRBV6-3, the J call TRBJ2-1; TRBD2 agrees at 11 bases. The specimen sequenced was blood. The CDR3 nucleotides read TGTGCCAGCCATCTAGCGGGAGGAACAAATGAGCAGTTCTTC. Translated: CASHLAGGTNEQFF.